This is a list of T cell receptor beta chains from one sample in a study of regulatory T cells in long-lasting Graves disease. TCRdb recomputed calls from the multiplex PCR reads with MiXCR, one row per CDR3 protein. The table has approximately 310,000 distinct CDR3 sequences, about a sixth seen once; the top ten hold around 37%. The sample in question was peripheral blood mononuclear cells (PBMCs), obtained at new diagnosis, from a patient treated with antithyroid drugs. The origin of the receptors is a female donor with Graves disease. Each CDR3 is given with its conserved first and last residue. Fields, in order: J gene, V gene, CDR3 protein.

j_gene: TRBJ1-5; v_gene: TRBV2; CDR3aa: CASSEAHSGGNQPQHF
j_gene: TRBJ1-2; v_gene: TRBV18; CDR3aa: CASSPKQDYGYTF
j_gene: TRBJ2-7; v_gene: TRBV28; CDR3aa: CASAASGVGSYEQYF
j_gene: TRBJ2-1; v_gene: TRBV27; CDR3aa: CASSFLTSGTIGDNEQFF
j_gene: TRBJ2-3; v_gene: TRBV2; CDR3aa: CASSEGRTTDTQYF
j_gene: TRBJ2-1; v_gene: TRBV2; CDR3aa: CASDGTSGRSGYNEQFF
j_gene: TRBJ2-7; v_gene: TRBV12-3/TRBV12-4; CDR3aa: CASRRTSGRASYEQYF
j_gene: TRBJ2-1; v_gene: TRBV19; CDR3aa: CASRLAGAWDEQFF
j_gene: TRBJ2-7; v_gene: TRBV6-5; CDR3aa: CASSYDRPNGEQYF
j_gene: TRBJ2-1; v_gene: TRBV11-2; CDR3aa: CASSPTGTGGSEQFF
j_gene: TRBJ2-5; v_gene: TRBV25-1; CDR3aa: CASSEPDSVLHGQETQYF
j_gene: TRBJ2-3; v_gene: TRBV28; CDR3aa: CASSLLAGELNTQYF
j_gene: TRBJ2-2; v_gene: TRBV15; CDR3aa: CATSFGQGTGELFF
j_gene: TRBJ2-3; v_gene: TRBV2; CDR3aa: CASSEWDTGSTDTQYF
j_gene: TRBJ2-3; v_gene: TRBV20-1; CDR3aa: CSATARIALLTDTQYF
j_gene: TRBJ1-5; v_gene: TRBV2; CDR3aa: CASTPTGGRQPQHF
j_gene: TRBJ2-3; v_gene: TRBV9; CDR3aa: CASGLTSGSGADTQYF
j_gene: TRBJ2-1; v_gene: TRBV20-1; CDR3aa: CSARSGANEQFF
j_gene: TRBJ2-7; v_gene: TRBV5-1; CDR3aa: CASSGRVPSEQYF
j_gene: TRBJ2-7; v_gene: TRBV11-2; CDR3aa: CASSLRTSGTYYEQYF
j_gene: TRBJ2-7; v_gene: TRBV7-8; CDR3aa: CASSLRDRSYEQYF
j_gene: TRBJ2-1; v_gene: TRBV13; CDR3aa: CASSDIAGSSYNEQFF
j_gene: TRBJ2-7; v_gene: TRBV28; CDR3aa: CASSLSPGRREQYF
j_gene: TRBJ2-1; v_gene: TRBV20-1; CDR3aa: CSASGSGNNEQFF
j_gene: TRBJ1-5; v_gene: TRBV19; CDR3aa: CASSIRSDRSSQPQHF
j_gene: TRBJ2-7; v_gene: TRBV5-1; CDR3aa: CASSLNLGSYEQYF
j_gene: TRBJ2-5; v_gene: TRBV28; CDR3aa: CASISIDETQYF
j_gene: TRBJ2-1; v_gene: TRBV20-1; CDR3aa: CSAGGRARNNEQFF
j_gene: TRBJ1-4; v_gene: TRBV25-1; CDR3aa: CASSDTTESNEKLFF
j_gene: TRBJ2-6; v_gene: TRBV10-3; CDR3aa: CAISGGQVLSGANVLTF
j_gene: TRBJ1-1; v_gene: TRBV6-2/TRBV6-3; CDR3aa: CASSWAGANTEAFF
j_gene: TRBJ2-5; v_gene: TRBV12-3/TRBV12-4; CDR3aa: CASRLGQGEETQYF
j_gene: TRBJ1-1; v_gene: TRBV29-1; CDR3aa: CSSRQGTREAFF
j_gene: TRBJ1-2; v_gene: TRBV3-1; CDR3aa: CASSWTPGSYTF
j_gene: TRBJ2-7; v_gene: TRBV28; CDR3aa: CASRRTSGRAGLAEQYF
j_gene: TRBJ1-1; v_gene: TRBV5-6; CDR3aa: CASSLVAGIGNTEAFF
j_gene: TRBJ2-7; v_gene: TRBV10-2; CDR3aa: CASRWAAGDTYEQYF
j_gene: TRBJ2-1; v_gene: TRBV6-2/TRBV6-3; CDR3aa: CASVPVGHYNEQFF
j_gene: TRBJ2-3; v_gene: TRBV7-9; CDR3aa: CASSLKGLYTDTQYF
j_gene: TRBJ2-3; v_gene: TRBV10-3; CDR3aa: CATTLGSTDTQYF